This entry lists 17 T cell receptor beta chains sequenced from one sample in a study of blood T cell repertoires in COVID-19. Assay: immunoSEQ multiplex PCR; the TCRdb copy retains only in-frame clones and omits some. The profile shows approximately 96,000 clones, over 75% of them singletons. Specimen: peripheral blood. All receptors come from a woman aged 80 or older with acute or convalescent COVID-19.

This chain uses TRBV7-2 with TRBJ1-2; D may be TRBD1 (6 bases). From germline, CDR1 is SGHTA and CDR2 FQGNSA. This CDR3 comprises 15 residues. Trimming cost V 3 bases and J 4 bases, with 15 bases left between them. The CDR3, as DNA: TGTGCCAGCAGCTTGGACAGCCAAGGTACCTATGGCTACACCTTC. Translating gives CASSLDSQGTYGYTF.

The rearrangement links TRBV28 to TRBJ2-7, with D perhaps TRBD1 (5 bases). From germline, CDR1 is MDHEN and CDR2 SYDVKM. The ends were cut back, 3 bases at V and 3 bases at J, with 6 bases in the middle. CDR3 length equals 12 residues. The CDR3 DNA reads TGTGCCAGCAGTTTTCAGGGCTACGAGCAGTACTTC. It yields the protein CASSFQGYEQYF.

The chain employs TRBV5-5 and TRBJ1-2; no clear D. V shed 3 bases and J shed 5 bases, with 17 bases lying between them. CDR1 and CDR2 from the germline V gene are SGHKS and YYEKEE (reference sequence). This CDR3 is 15 amino acids long. CDR3 amino acids: CASSSDPDPGYGYTF. CDR3 nucleotides: TGTGCCAGCAGCTCCGACCCCGATCCAGGATATGGCTACACCTTC.

The chain combines TRBV9 with TRBJ1-6; unclear D gene. The CDR3 totals 17 residues. V was clipped by 1 base and J by 4 bases, with 15 bases between them. CDR1 SGDLS and CDR2 YYNGEE come from the germline V gene. Here the CDR3 reads CASSVTQRENYNSPLHF. The CDR3 coding sequence is TGTGCCAGCAGCGTAACGCAGAGGGAAAATTATAATTCACCCCTCCACTTT.

This clone occurred once. The rearrangement joins TRBV7-2 to TRBJ1-2; 7 bases line up with TRBD1. V was clipped by 3 bases and J by 4 bases; unmatched bases: 8. CDR1 is SGHTA, CDR2 FQGNSA, per germline. The CDR3 runs to 15 residues. The CDR3 protein is CASSLNRGSGYGYTF. The CDR3 DNA follows: TGTGCCAGCAGCTTGAACAGGGGTAGTGGCTATGGCTACACCTTC.

The chain combines TRBV5-4 with TRBJ2-3; the D gene is possibly TRBD2 (5 bases). Germline CDR1 SGHNT, CDR2 YYREEE (reference sequence). V was trimmed by 4 bases and J by 7 bases, leaving 19 bases between them. This CDR3 comprises 15 residues. CDR3 sequence (DNA): TGTGCCAGCAGCCAGGACTGGACCCTTCCCAATACGCAGTATTTT. It encodes CASSQDWTLPNTQYF.

The J gene is TRBJ1-5, the V gene TRBV30; perhaps TRBD1 as D (6 bases). The germline V gene has CDR1 GTSNPN and CDR2 SVGIG (reference sequence). The CDR3 spans 14 residues. V lost 1 base and J lost 3, with 10 bases in between. The CDR3 DNA reads TGTGCCTGGAGTGGAGGACAGTACAATCAGCCCCAGCATTTT. As protein: CAWSGGQYNQPQHF.

The J gene is TRBJ1-2, the V gene TRBV14; 7 bases fit TRBD1. Germline V gene data show CDR1 as SGHDN and CDR2 as FVKESK. V was clipped by 4 bases and J by 2 bases; unmatched bases: 10. CDR3 length equals 16 residues. Here the CDR3 DNA reads TGTGCCAGCAGCCCAAGATATGACAGGGCGAACTATGGCTACACCTTC. It is translated as CASSPRYDRANYGYTF.

The CDR3 sequence is CASSSDPGQGNNEQFF. CDR3 sequence (DNA): TGTGCCAGCAGCTCCGACCCGGGACAGGGTAACAATGAGCAGTTCTTC. The V call is TRBV11-2, the J call TRBJ2-1; 9 bases match TRBD1. Looked up from germline, CDR1 is SGHAT and CDR2 is FQNNGV. J gave up 5 bases and V 4 bases, and 9 bases lay outside the gene matches. The CDR3 is 16 residues long.

V and J are TRBV5-5 and TRBJ1-3; 10 bases align to TRBD1. The CDR3 loop spans 17 amino acids. The J segment lost 5 bases and the V segment lost 4 bases, leaving 12 bases of the junction unmatched. The germline V gene encodes CDR1 SGHKS and CDR2 YYEKEE (reference sequence). CDR3 residues: CASSRTGTGDMRNTIYF. The CDR3 DNA reads TGTGCCAGCAGCAGGACCGGGACAGGGGATATGCGAAACACCATATATTTT.

V gene TRBV9 combines with J gene TRBJ1-1; D unclear. V dropped 0 bases and J dropped 1 base, with 10 bases sitting between them. Germline values: CDR1 SGDLS, CDR2 YYNGEE. This CDR3 comprises 15 residues. CDR3 nucleotides: TGTGCCAGCAGCGTAGGCAGTCCCAAGAACACTGAAGCTTTCTTT. It is translated as CASSVGSPKNTEAFF.

This sequence joins TRBV27 and TRBJ1-2, with 11 bases aligning to TRBD1. J lost 10 bases, V lost 5 bases, and 3 bases had no gene match. The CDR3 is 12 residues long. The V gene's germline CDR1 is MNHEY and CDR2 SMNVEV (reference sequence). In DNA form, the CDR3 reads TGTGCCAGCAGTCGGGACAGGGGGAACTACACCTTC. Amino acids: CASSRDRGNYTF.

This clone was seen a single time. The chain links TRBV9 to TRBJ1-1; 8 bases map to TRBD1. J lost 7 bases, V lost 0 bases, and 8 bases had no gene match. Germline loops: CDR1 SGDLS, CDR2 YYNGEE. This CDR3 is 15 amino acids long. The CDR3 DNA sequence: TGTGCCAGCAGCGTAGGTTCAGGGGGCGCAGGTGAAGCTTTCTTT. Translated, it gives CASSVGSGGAGEAFF.

V and J are TRBV5-1 and TRBJ2-7, with 9 bases lining up with TRBD1. V trimming: 6 bases; J trimming: 7 bases; junction bases outside the gene matches: 11. The germline gives CDR1 SGHRS, CDR2 YFSETQ. This CDR3 comprises 14 residues. For the CDR3, the DNA is TGCGCCAGCACCACGACAGGGGGAAGCTTGGAGCAGTACTTC. It codes for CASTTTGGSLEQYF.

The chain employs TRBV9 and TRBJ1-6, with 8 positions matching TRBD1. With 3 bases clipped from V and 4 bases from J, the junction kept 9 bases outside the gene matches. CDR3 length equals 17 residues. From germline, CDR1 is SGDLS and CDR2 YYNGEE. The CDR3 coding sequence is TGTGCCAGCAGCGCCGGACAGGGAGGGGGGTATAATTCACCCCTCCACTTT. Translating gives CASSAGQGGGYNSPLHF.

The chain combines TRBV12-3 or TRBV12-4 with TRBJ1-2, with no clear D. Trimming left V 1 base short and J 5 bases short, with 8 bases between. CDR3 size: 13 residues. Here the CDR3 DNA reads TGTGCCAGCAGTTTAGATCTCCCGTATGGCTACACCTTC. It codes for CASSLDLPYGYTF.

The rearrangement joins TRBV11-1 to TRBJ2-1; D possibly corresponds to TRBD1 (5 bases). V was trimmed by 3 bases and J by 7 bases, leaving 16 bases between them. CDR1 and CDR2 (germline): SGHAT, FQDESV (reference sequence). This CDR3 is 15 amino acids long. This CDR3 is CASSFLGRGGNEQFF. The CDR3 region has the DNA TGTGCCAGCAGCTTCCTGGGTAGGGGCGGAAATGAGCAGTTCTTC.